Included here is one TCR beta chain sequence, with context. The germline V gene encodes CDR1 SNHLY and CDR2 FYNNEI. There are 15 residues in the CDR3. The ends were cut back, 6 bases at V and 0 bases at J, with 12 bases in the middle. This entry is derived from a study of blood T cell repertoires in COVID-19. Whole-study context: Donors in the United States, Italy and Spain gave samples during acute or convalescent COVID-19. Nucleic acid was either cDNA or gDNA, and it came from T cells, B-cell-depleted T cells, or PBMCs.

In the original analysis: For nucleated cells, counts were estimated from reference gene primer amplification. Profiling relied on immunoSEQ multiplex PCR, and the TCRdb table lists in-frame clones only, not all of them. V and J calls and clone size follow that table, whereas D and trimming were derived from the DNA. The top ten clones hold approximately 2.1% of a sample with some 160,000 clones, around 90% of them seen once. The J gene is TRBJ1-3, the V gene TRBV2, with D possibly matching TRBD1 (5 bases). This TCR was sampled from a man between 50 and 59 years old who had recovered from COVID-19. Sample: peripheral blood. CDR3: CASSPVGLSGNTIYF. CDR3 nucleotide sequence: TGTGCCAGCAGCCCCGTGGGGCTCTCTGGAAACACCATATATTTT.